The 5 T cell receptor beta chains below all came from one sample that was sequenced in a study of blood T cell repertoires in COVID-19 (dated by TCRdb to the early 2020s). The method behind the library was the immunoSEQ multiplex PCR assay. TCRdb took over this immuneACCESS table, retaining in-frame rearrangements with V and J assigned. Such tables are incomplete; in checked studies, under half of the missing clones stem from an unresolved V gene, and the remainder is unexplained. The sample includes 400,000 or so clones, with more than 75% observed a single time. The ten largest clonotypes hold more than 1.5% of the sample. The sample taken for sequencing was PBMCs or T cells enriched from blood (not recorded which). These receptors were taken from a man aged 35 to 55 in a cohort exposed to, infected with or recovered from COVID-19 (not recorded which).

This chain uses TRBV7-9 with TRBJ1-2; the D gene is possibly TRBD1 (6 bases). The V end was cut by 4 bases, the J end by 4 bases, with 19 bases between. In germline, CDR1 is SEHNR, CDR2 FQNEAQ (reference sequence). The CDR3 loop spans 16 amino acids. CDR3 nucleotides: TGTGCCAGCAGCTCCCAAATCCCAGGGGACATCTATGGCTACACCTTC. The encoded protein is CASSSQIPGDIYGYTF.

The DNA of the CDR3 is TGTGCCAGCAGTTATAGCGGGAGGGGGAGAGATACGCAGTATTTT. Encoded protein: CASSYSGRGRDTQYF. The V gene is TRBV2, the J gene TRBJ2-3; TRBD2 matches at 11 bases. The CDR3 totals 15 residues. The V segment lost 5 bases and the J segment 5 bases; nucleotides outside the gene matches: 6. Per germline, CDR1 SNHLY and CDR2 FYNNEI.

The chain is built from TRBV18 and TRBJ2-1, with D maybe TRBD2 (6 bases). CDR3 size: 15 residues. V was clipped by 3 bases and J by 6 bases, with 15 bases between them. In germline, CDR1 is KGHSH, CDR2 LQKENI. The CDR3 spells CASSPTVPGGNEQFF. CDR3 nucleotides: TGTGCCAGCTCACCGACAGTCCCCGGGGGCAATGAGCAGTTCTTC.

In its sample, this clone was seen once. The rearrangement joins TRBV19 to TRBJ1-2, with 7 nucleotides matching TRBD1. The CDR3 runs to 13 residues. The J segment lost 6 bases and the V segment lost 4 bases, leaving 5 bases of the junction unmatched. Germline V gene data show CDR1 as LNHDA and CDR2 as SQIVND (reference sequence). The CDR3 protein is CASSTQTGNGYTF. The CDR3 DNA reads TGTGCCAGTAGTACCCAGACAGGGAATGGCTACACCTTC.

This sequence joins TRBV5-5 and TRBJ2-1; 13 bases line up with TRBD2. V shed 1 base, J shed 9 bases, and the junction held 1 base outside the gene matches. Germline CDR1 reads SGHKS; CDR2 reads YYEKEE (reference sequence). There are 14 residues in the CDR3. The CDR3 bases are TGTGCCAGCAGCTTGACTAGCGGGAGGGCTGAGCAGTTCTTC. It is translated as CASSLTSGRAEQFF.